The entry that follows covers one T cell receptor (beta chain) sequence. This sample was included in a study of blood T cell repertoires in COVID-19. Whole-study context: T cells, B-cell-depleted T cells, or PBMCs supplied cDNA or gDNA.

Seattle-derived patients entered the study during active infection and were followed longitudinally. Per the germline V gene, CDR1 is GTSNPN and CDR2 is SVGIG (reference sequence). The CDR3 sequence is 17 residues long. Trimming removed 2 bases from V and 6 bases from J; junction bases left unmatched: 12. Original handling: It was from reference gene primer amplification that nucleated cell counts were estimated. The data were produced by immunoSEQ multiplex PCR, yet TCRdb's version contains in-frame clones alone and is incomplete. V and J calls and clone size are those listed in that table; D and trimming were worked out from the DNA. Among just under 350,000 clones listed, around 87% were seen once.

Sequenced input: peripheral blood. The chain employs TRBV30 and TRBJ2-2, with 10 bases matching TRBD1. The clonotype was recovered from a woman between 45 and 60 years old with COVID-19, enrolled during active disease. The CDR3 is CAWSFLTPGQGSGELFF. The CDR3 DNA is TGTGCCTGGAGTTTTCTTACCCCGGGACAGGGGTCCGGGGAGCTGTTTTTT.